These 11 T cell receptor beta chains came from one sample sequenced in a study of tumor-infiltrating lymphocytes in oesophageal squamous cell carcinoma. TCRdb re-called the PCR reads with MiXCR, one entry per CDR3 protein. The sample yields about 22,000 distinct CDR3 sequences, under 35% seen once. Specimen: esophageal tumor tissue. These receptors originate from a female donor with esophageal squamous cell carcinoma.

This chain connects TRBV12-3 or TRBV12-4 to TRBJ2-3; D might be TRBD2 (7 bases). V lost 6 bases and J lost 1, with 17 bases in between. The CDR3 runs 16 residues. As DNA, the CDR3 is TGTGCCAGCAGCACCAGACGGGGGGCGGGCACAGATACGCAGTATTTT. Residues: CASSTRRGAGTDTQYF.

To note about this clonotype: A much larger clone lies one base from this, so it may be a read error. V is TRBV27 and J is TRBJ2-1, with D perhaps being TRBD1 or TRBD2 (6 bases each). The DNA end is a closer match to TRBJ2-7, so the J assignment may be wrong. The CDR3 has 15 residues. CDR1 MNHEY and CDR2 SMNVEV come from the germline V gene (reference sequence). CDR3 sequence: CASSFKGGHYNEQYF. The CDR3 DNA is TGTGCCAGCAGTTTTAAGGGGGGCCACTACAATGAGCAGTACTTC.

This clonotype was observed a handful of times. The gene calls are TRBV18 and TRBJ2-1, with 10 bases identical to TRBD2. Unmatched junction bases numbered 8, after V lost 3 bases and J lost 6 bases. The germline gives CDR1 KGHSH, CDR2 LQKENI. CDR3 length equals 16 residues. CDR3 amino acids: CASSPTSGNRPNEQFF. CDR3 in DNA: TGTGCCAGCTCACCTACTAGCGGGAACAGACCCAATGAGCAGTTCTTC.

A single count supports this clonotype. This rearrangement joins TRBV7-3 to TRBJ1-1, with D uncertain. The CDR3 runs to 15 residues. V lost 3 bases, J lost 4 bases, and 15 bases lay in between. Germline CDR1 and CDR2: SGHTA and FQGTGA. The CDR3 DNA follows: TGTGCCAGCAGCTTCCTTTGGGTTGTTGGCACTGAAGCTTTCTTT. It is translated as CASSFLWVVGTEAFF.

This clonotype has ten or more counts. With a much larger clone just one base away, this may be a read error. The rearrangement uses TRBV6-1 and TRBJ2-5, with 8 bases that match TRBD2. The germline V gene encodes CDR1 MNHNS and CDR2 SASEGT. The CDR3 spans 16 residues. V shed 2 bases and J 11 bases; nucleotides not matched to a gene: 16. Here the CDR3 DNA reads TGTGCCAGCAGTGAATCCTCCAGCGGGGGTTACAATGAGCAGTACTTC. It translates to CASSESSSGGYNEQYF.

This clonotype has ten or more counts. A read error may produce the germline difference seen at one junction end. This chain links TRBV6-1 with TRBJ2-1; 7 bases fit TRBD2. The germline V gene encodes CDR1 MNHNS and CDR2 SASEGT. This CDR3 has 10 amino acids. Written as DNA, the CDR3 is TGTGCCAGCAGGGAGGGACTATCGATCTTC. Translation gives CASREGLSIF.

As concerns this clonotype: This likely comes from a read error, as the CDR3 has no conserved phenylalanine or tryptophan at its end. The limits of the CDR3 on the DNA are not certain, so only TCRdb's listed CDR3 is given. This rearrangement joins TRBV7-2 to TRBJ2-4; the D call of TRBD2 is as the table states it, not checked on the DNA. The CDR3 sequence runs 9 residues, both termini included. CDR1 and CDR2 from the germline V gene are SGHTA and FQGNSA. The CDR3 loop is CASSLSITS.

V is TRBV6-5 and J is TRBJ2-1, with 7 bases fitting TRBD2. Germline CDR1 reads MNHEY; CDR2 reads SVGAGI. Trimming at V came to 7 bases and at J to 5 bases, leaving 5 bases not matched to a gene. The CDR3 has 13 residues. In DNA form, the CDR3 reads TGTGCCAGCATCCTTCGGGGGGACAATGAGCAGTTCTTC. Translation gives CASILRGDNEQFF.

The V gene is TRBV5-5, the J gene TRBJ2-3; D is unresolved. Trimming pared 6 bases from V and 0 bases from J, leaving 11 bases between. From germline, CDR1 is SGHKS and CDR2 YYEKEE (reference sequence). This CDR3 has 14 residues. The CDR3 nucleotides read TGTGCCAGCACCGTTACTACTAGCACAGATACGCAGTATTTT. Amino acid sequence: CASTVTTSTDTQYF. The variable domain in full, completed from reference TRBV5-5 and TRBJ2-3, reads DAGVTQSPTHLIKTRGQQVTLRCSPISGHKSVSWYQQVLGQGPQFIFQYYEKEERGRGNFPDRFSARQFPNYSSELNVNALLLGDSALYLCASTVTTSTDTQYFGPGTRLTVL.

This clonotype has more than one count but fewer than ten. V gene TRBV5-1 combines with J gene TRBJ2-7, with 7 bases matching TRBD2. Judging by the DNA end, TRBJ2-1 fits better; the J call may be wrong. The CDR3 is 15 amino acids. Germline values: CDR1 SGHRS, CDR2 YFSETQ. Written as DNA, the CDR3 is TGCGCCAGCAGCCTTTCCGGGACTAACTACAATGAGCAGTTCTTC. This translates into CASSLSGTNYNEQFF.

This clonotype was seen at least ten times. The chain combines TRBV6-1 with TRBJ2-7; 13 bases are shared with TRBD2. CDR1 is MNHNS, CDR2 SASEGT, per germline. The trim removed 5 bases at V and 7 bases at J, leaving 14 bases unmatched. CDR3 length: 17 amino acids. This chain's CDR3 is CASSSRTSGRGYNEQYF. CDR3 bases: TGTGCCAGCAGTTCGAGGACTAGCGGGAGAGGTTACAATGAGCAGTACTTC.